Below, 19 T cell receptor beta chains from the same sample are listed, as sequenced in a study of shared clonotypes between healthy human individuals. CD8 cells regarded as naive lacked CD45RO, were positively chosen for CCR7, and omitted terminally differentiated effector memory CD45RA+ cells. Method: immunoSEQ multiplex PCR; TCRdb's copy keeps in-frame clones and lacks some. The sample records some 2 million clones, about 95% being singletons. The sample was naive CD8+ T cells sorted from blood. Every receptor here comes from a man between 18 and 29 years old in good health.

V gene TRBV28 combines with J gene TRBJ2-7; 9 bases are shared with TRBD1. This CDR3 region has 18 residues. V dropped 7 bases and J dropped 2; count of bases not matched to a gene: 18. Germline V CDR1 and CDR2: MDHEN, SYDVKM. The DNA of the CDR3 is TGTGCCAGCATCTGGGGGACAGGGCCTAGTAGGGGCCCCTACGAGCAGTACTTC. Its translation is CASIWGTGPSRGPYEQYF.

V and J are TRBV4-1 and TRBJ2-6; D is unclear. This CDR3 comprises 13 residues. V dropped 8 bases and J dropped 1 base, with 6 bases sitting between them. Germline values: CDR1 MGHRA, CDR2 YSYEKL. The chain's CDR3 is CASGYSGANVLTF. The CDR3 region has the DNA TGCGCCAGCGGCTATTCTGGGGCCAACGTCCTGACTTTC.

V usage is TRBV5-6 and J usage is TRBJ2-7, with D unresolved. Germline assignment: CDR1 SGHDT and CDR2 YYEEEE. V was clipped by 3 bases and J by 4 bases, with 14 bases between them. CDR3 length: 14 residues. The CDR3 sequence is CASSSTSQGYEQYF. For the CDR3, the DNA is TGTGCCAGCAGCTCGACGAGCCAAGGGTACGAGCAGTACTTC.

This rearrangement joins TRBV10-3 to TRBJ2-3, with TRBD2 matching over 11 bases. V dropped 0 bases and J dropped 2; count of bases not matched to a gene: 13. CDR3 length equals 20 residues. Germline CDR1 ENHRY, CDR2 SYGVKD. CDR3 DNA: TGTGCCATCAGTGAGTCGAGGTCTAGCGGGGGGCTATCCGTCACAGATACGCAGTATTTT. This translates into CAISESRSSGGLSVTDTQYF.

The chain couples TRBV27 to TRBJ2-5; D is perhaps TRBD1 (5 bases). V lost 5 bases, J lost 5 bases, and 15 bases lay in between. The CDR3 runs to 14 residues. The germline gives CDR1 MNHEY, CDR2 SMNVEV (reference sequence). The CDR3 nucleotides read TGTGCCAGCAGTCCCTTCTTGGGGCGGGAGACCCAGTACTTC. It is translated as CASSPFLGRETQYF.

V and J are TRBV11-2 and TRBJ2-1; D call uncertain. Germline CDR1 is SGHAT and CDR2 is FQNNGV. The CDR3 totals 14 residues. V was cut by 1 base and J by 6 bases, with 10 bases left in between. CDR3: CASSLGGLLNEQFF. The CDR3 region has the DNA TGTGCCAGCAGCTTAGGTGGGCTTCTCAATGAGCAGTTCTTC. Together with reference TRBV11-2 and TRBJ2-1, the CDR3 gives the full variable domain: EAGVAQSPRYKIIEKRQSVAFWCNPISGHATLYWYQQILGQGPKLLIQFQNNGVVDDSQLPKDRFSAERLKGVDSTLKIQPAKLEDSAVYLCASSLGGLLNEQFFGPGTRLTVL.

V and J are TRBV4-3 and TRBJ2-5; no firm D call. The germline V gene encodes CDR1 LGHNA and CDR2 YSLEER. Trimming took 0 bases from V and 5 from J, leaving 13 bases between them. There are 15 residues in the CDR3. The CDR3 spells CASSQDRWQAETQYF. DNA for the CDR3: TGCGCCAGCAGCCAAGATCGGTGGCAAGCGGAGACCCAGTACTTC.

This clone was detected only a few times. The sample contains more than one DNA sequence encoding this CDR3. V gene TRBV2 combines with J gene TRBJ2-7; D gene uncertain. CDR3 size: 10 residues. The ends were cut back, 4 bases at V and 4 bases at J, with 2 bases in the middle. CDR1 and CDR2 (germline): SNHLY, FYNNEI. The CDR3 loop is CASSGYEQYF. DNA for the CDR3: TGTGCCAGCAGTGGGTACGAGCAGTACTTC. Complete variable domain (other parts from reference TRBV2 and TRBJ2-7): EPEVTQTPSHQVTQMGQEVILRCVPISNHLYFYWYRQILGQKVEFLVSFYNNEISEKSEIFDDQFSVERPDGSNFTLKIRSTKLEDSAMYFCASSGYEQYFGPGTRLTVT.

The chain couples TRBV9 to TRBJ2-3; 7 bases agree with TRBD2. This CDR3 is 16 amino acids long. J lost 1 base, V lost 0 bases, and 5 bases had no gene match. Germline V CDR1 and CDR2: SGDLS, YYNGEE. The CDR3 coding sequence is TGTGCCAGCAGCGTAGGACGTGGGGGGGGCACAGATACGCAGTATTTT. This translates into CASSVGRGGGTDTQYF.

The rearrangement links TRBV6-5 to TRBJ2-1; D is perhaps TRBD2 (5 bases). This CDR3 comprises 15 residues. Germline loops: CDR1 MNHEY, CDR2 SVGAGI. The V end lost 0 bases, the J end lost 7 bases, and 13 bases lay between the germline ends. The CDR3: CASSYSNGAGNEQFF. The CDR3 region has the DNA TGTGCCAGCAGTTACTCGAACGGTGCGGGTAATGAGCAGTTCTTC.

The DNA of the CDR3 is TGTGCCGTACGCATGGAAAGTAACTATGGCTACACCTTC. Translation gives CAVRMESNYGYTF. The V gene is TRBV10-3, the J gene TRBJ1-2, with D uncertain. There are 13 residues in the CDR3. Trimming left V 11 bases short and J 1 base short, with 14 bases between. The germline CDR1 and CDR2 sequences are ENHRY and SYGVKD.

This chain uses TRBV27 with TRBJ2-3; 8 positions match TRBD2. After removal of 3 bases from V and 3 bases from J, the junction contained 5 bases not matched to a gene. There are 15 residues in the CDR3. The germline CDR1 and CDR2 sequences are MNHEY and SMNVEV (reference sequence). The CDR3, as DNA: TGTGCCAGCAGTTTTAGCGGGATAGGAACAGATACGCAGTATTTT. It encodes CASSFSGIGTDTQYF.

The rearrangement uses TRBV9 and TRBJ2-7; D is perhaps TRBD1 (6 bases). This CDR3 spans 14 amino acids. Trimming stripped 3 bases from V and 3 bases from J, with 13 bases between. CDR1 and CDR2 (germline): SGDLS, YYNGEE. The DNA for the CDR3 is TGTGCCAGCAGCGGATACAGGGATAACTACGAGCAGTACTTC. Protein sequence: CASSGYRDNYEQYF.

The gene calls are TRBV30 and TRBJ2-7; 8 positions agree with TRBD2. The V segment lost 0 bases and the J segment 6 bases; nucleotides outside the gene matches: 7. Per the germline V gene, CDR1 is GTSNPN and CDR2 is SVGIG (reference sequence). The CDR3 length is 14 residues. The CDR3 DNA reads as TGTGCCTGGAGTGTTCTTAGCGGGGAGGGCGAGCAGTACTTC. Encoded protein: CAWSVLSGEGEQYF.

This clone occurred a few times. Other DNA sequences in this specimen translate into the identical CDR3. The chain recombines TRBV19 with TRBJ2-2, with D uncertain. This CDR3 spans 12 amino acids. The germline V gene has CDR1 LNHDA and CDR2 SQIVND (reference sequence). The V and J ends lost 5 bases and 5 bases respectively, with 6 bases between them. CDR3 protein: CASSWGTGELFF. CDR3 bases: TGTGCCAGTAGTTGGGGTACCGGGGAGCTGTTTTTT. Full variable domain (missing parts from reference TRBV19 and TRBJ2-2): DGGITQSPKYLFRKEGQNVTLSCEQNLNHDAMYWYRQDPGQGLRLIYYSQIVNDFQKGDIAEGYSVSREKKESFPLTVTSAQKNPTAFYLCASSWGTGELFFGEGSRLTVL.

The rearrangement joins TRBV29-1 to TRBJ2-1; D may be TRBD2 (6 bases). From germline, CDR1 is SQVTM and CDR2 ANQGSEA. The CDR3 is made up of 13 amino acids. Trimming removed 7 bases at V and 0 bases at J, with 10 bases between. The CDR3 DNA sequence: TGCAGCGCGGGGGAGTTCTCCTACAATGAGCAGTTCTTC. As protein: CSAGEFSYNEQFF.

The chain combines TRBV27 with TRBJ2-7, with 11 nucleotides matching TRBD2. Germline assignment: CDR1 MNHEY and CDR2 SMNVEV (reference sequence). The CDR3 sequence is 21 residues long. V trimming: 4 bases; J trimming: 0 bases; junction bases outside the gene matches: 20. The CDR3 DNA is TGTGCCAGCAGTTCTTACTCTTCCCGACTAGCGGGGATTCCTAGCTCCTACGAGCAGTACTTC. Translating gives CASSSYSSRLAGIPSSYEQYF.

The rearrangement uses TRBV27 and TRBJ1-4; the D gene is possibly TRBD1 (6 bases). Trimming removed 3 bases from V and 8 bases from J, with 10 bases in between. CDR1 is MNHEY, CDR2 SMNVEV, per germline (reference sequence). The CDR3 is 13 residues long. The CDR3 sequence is CASSLETGEKLFF. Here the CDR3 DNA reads TGTGCCAGCAGTTTGGAAACAGGGGAAAAACTGTTTTTT.

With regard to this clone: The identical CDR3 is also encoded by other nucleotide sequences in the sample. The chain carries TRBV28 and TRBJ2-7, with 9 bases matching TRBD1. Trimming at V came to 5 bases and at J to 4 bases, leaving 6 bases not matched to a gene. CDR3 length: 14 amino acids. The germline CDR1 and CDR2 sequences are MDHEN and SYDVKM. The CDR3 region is CASSETGGSYEQYF. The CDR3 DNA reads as TGTGCCAGCAGTGAAACAGGGGGCTCATACGAGCAGTACTTC.